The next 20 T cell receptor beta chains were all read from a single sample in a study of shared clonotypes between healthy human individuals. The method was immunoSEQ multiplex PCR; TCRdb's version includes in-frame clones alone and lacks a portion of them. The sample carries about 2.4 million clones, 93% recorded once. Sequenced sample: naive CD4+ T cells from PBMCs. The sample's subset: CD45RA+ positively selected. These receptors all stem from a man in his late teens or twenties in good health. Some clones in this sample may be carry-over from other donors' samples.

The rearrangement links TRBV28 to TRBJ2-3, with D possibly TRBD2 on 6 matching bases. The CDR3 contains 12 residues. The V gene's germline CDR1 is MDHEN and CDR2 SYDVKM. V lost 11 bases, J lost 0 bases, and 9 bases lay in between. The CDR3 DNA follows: TGTGCCTGGGGGGTTAGCACAGATACGCAGTATTTT. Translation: CAWGVSTDTQYF.

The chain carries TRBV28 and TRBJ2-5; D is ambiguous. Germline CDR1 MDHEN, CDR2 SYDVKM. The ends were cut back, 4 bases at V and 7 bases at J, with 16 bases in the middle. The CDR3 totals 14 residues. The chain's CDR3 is CASSSPLEVWTQYF. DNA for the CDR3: TGTGCCAGCAGTTCCCCGCTTGAGGTCTGGACCCAGTACTTC.

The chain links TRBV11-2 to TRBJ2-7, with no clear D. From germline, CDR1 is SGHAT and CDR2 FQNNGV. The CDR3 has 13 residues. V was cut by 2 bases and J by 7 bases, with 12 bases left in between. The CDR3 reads CASSLTPYEEQYF. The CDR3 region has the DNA TGTGCCAGCAGCTTAACCCCCTACGAAGAGCAGTACTTC.

The CDR3 sequence: CASSKVTSSYNEQFF. CDR3 DNA sequence: TGTGCCAGTAGTAAAGTGACGAGCTCCTACAATGAGCAGTTCTTC. V gene TRBV19 combines with J gene TRBJ2-1; the D is unclear. The V end was cut by 4 bases, the J end by 0 bases, with 10 bases between. CDR1 is LNHDA, CDR2 SQIVND, per germline (reference sequence). The CDR3 has 15 residues.

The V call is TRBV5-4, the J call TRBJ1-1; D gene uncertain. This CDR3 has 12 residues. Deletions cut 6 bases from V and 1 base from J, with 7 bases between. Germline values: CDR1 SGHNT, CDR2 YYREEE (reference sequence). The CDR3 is CASNNRNTEAFF. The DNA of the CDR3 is TGTGCCAGCAACAACCGGAACACTGAAGCTTTCTTT.

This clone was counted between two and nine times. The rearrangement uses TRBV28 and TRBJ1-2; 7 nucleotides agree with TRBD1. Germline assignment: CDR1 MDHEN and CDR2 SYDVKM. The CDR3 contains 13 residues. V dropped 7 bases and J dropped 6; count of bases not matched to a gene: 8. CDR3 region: CASTLDRVHGYTF. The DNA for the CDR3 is TGTGCCAGCACCCTAGACAGGGTTCATGGCTACACCTTC.

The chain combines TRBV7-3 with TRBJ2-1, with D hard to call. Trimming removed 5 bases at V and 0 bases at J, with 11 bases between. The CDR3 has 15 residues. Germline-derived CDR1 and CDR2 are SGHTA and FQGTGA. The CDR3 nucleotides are TGTGCCAGCAGCCCCGAAGGAAACTCCTACAATGAGCAGTTCTTC. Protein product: CASSPEGNSYNEQFF. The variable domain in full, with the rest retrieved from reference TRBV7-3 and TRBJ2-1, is GAGVSQTPSNKVTEKGKYVELRCDPISGHTALYWYRQSLGQGPEFLIYFQGTGAADDSGLPNDRFFAVRPEGSVSTLKIQRTERGDSAVYLCASSPEGNSYNEQFFGPGTRLTVL.

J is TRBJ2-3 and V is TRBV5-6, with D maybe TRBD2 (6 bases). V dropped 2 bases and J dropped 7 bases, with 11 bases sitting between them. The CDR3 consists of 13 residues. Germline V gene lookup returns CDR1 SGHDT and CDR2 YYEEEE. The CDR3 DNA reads TGTGCCAGCAGCTTACGGCGGGGAAATACGCAGTATTTT. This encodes CASSLRRGNTQYF.

CDR3 loop: CASSSRGETQYF. CDR3 nucleotides: TGTGCCAGCAGCTCTCGGGGGGAGACCCAGTACTTC. This sequence joins TRBV11-2 and TRBJ2-5; possible D gene TRBD2, 6 bases. Germline CDR1 is SGHAT and CDR2 is FQNNGV. The CDR3 is 12 residues long. Trimming left V 4 bases short and J 5 bases short, with 8 bases between.

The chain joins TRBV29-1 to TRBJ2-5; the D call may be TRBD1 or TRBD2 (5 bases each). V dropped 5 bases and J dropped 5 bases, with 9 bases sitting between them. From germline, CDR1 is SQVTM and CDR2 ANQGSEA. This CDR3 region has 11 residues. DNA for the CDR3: TGCAGCGTTTCAGGGAGTGAGACCCAGTACTTC. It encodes CSVSGSETQYF.

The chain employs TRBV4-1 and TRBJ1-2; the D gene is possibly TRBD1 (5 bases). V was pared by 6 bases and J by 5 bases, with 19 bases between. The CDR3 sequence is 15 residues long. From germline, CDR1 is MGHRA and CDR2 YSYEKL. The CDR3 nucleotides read TGCGCCAGCAGACTCCTTCATGGGACCCCGTATGGCTACACCTTC. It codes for CASRLLHGTPYGYTF.

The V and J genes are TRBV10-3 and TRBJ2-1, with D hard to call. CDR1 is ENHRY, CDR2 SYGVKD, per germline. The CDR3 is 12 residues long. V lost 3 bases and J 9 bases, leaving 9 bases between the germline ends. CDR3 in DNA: TGTGCCATCAGTGATAGGGAAAGTGAGCAGTTCTTC. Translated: CAISDRESEQFF.

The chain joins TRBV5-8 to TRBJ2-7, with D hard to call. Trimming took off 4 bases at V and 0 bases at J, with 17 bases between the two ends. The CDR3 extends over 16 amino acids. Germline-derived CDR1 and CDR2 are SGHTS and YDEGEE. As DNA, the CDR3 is TGTGCCAGCAGCCCCGTAAGGCTGTCGGGCTCCTACGAGCAGTACTTC. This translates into CASSPVRLSGSYEQYF.

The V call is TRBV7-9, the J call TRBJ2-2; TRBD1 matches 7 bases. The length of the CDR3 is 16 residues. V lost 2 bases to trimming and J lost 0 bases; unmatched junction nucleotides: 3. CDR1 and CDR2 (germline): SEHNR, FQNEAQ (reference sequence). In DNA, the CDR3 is TGTGCCAGCAGCTTAACCGGGACAGCGAACACCGGGGAGCTGTTTTTT. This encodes CASSLTGTANTGELFF.

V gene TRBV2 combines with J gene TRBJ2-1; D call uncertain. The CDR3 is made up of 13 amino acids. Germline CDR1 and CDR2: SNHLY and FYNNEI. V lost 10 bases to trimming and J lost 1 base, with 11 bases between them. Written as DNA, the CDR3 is TGTGCCACGCGCAGGCCTTCCTACAATGAGCAGTTCTTC. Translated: CATRRPSYNEQFF.

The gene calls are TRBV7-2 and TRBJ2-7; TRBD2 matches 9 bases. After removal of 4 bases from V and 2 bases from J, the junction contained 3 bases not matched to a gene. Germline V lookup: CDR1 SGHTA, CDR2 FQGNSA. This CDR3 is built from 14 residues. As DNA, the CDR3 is TGTGCCAGCAGCTCTAGCGGGACCACCTACGAGCAGTACTTC. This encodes CASSSSGTTYEQYF.

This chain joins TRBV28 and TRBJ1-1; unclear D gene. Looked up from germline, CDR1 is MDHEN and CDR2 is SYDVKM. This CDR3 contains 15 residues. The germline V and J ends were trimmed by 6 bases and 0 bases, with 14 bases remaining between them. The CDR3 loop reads CASRPVIRMNTEAFF. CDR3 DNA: TGTGCCAGCAGGCCGGTGATTCGGATGAACACTGAAGCTTTCTTT.

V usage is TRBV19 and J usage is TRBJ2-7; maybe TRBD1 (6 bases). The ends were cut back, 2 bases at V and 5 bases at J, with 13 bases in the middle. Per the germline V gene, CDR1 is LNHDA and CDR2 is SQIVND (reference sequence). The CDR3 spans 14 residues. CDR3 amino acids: CASSISRGVHEQYF. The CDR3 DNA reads TGTGCCAGTAGTATAAGCAGGGGAGTCCACGAGCAGTACTTC. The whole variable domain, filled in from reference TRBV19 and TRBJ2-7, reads DGGITQSPKYLFRKEGQNVTLSCEQNLNHDAMYWYRQDPGQGLRLIYYSQIVNDFQKGDIAEGYSVSREKKESFPLTVTSAQKNPTAFYLCASSISRGVHEQYFGPGTRLTVT.

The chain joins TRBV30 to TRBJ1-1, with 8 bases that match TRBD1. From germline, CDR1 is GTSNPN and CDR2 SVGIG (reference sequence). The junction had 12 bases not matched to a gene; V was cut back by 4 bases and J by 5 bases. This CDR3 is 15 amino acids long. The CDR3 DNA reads TGTGCCTGGAAGGCCAGGGGGCGAGTAAGAACTGAAGCTTTCTTT. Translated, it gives CAWKARGRVRTEAFF.

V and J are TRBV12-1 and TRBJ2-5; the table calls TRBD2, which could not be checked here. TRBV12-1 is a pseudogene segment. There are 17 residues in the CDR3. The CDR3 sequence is CASSSHGLAGPQETQYF. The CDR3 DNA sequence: TGTGCCAGCAGCTCCCACGGACTAGCGGGACCTCAAGAGACCCAGTACTTC.